This T cell receptor (beta chain) stems from a study of metastatic and nonmetastatic thyroid tumors. Across the whole study: Blood and tumor or nodule tissue repertoires from malignant and benign thyroid patients were compared.

The CDR3 is 15 residues long. CDR1 and CDR2 from the germline V gene are MGHDK and SYGVNS. The J segment lost 6 bases and the V segment lost 3 bases, leaving 9 bases of the junction unmatched. All patients were untreated before thyroid surgery. Study conclusions and caveats: Versus benign nodules, malignant thyroid tumors reportedly had significantly higher TCR beta diversity, in blood and tumor.

In the original workflow: It was from CDR3 differences across clinicopathological groups that a distant-metastasis classifier for papillary thyroid cancer was built. TCRdb reprocessed the PCR reads via MiXCR. TCRdb, not the original authors, processed these V and J calls. The table lists 13,000 or so clones, 28% of them singletons. This clone was counted between two and nine times. Antigen unknown. The sequence came from a female donor with papillary thyroid cancer or a benign thyroid nodule (not recorded which). Some clones in this sample may be carry-over from other donors' samples. Source material: tumor tissue. The chain links TRBV25-1 to TRBJ2-7; 9 bases are shared with TRBD2. CDR3 region: CASSDLAGGPGEQYF. The CDR3 DNA reads TGTGCCAGCAGTGATCTGGCGGGAGGGCCGGGCGAGCAGTACTTC.